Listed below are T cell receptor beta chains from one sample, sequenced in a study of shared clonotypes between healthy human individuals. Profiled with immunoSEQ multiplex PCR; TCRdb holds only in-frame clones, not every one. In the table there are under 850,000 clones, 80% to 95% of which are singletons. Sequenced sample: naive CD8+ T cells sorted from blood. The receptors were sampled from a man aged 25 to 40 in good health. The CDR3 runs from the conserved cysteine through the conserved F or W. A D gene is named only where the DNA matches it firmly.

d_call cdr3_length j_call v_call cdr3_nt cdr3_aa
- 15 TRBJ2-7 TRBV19 TGTGCCAGTAGTCTTCTGGGGACCTCCAGGCGGGAGCAGTACTTC CASSLLGTSRREQYF
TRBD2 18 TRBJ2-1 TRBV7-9 TGTGCCAGCAGCTTTTCTAGCGGGAGGGCCCCGCGGGAATATGAGCAGTTCTTC CASSFSSGRAPREYEQFF
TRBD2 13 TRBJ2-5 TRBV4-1 TGCGCCAGCAGCCTGGGACTACAAGAGACCCAGTACTTC CASSLGLQETQYF
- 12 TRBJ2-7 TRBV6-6 TGTGCCAGCAGTTACTCGCCGAACGAGCAGTACTTC CASSYSPNEQYF
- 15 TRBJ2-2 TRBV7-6 TGTGCCAGCAGCCCGACTAGGTTTGGGACCGGGGAGCTGTTTTTT CASSPTRFGTGELFF
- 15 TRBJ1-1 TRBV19 TGTGCCAGTAGTATAGGCGGGGGTGGTGGCACTGAAGCTTTCTTT CASSIGGGGGTEAFF
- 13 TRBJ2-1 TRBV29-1 TGCAGCGTTGATGGGCGGCCTGACAATGAGCAGTTCTTC CSVDGRPDNEQFF
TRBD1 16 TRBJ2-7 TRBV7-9 TGTGCCAGCAGCGTTAACCGGGACAGGCCATCCTACGAGCAGTACTTC CASSVNRDRPSYEQYF
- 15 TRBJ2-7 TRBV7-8 TGTGCCAGCAGCTTAGTAAGCCAGGGAGTATACGAGCAGTACTTC CASSLVSQGVYEQYF
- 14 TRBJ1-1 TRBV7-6 TGTGCCAGCAGCTTAGCGGGTAGAGGGGATGAAGCTTTCTTT CASSLAGRGDEAFF